This record covers a single T cell receptor (beta chain). The antigen it recognizes is unknown. Per-base qualities were not stored, and no clone one base away is much larger. The immunoSEQ Assay, a bias-controlled multiplex PCR, was used to amplify TCRbeta CDR3 regions from genomic DNA. The published analysis was carried out like this. The number of nucleated cells in each sample was estimated from the amplification of reference gene primers within the assay. To quantify the absolute abundance of each unique TCRbeta CDR3 rearrangement, sequence reads were collapsed and filtered. For each sample, productive Simpson clonality was calculated as the square root of Simpson's diversity index across productive rearrangements. TCRdb provides this immuneACCESS table in a form limited to in-frame rearrangements. Some clones are lacking; in checked studies, under half of them reflect an unresolved V gene, and why the rest are absent is not known. V and J calls and clone size are those listed in that table; D and trimming were worked out from the DNA. The sample table shows roughly 260,000 clones, and around 93% are seen once. The ten top clones hold approximately 1.2% of the sample.

Spanning cysteine to phenylalanine, the CDR3 consists of 12 amino acids. The retained sequence is limited to the CDR3, 36 bases, with the frame set at the first base. Trimming accounts for 5 bases at V and 4 bases at J, while the number of junction bases matched to no gene is 2. CDR1 and CDR2 (GTSNPN, SVGIG) derive from the germline V gene (reference sequence). Participants in the prospective study were enrolled through a virtual design, were aged roughly 18 to 90 years, and lived in approximately 25 United States geographic areas. In the prospective study, cohorts were assigned on the basis of participant-reported clinical history obtained from a screening survey and a study questionnaire. Each participant in the prospective study had whole blood, serum and a nasopharyngeal or oropharyngeal swab collected by mobile phlebotomists. Prospective study participants could optionally give additional blood draws and questionnaires over a roughly 2-month period. Prospective study blood samples were shipped either frozen or at room temperature before DNA extraction.

The record originates from a study of blood T cell repertoires in COVID-19 (dated by TCRdb to the early 2020s). Background on the whole study: Collaborator samples came from the United States, Italy and Spain and covered acute and convalescent phases of COVID-19. The dataset comprised deeply sampled blood TCRbeta repertoires from subjects exposed to, actively infected with, or recovered from COVID-19. Samples came from the ongoing ImmuneRACE study (first 160 participants) plus 1,254 subjects from 6 global collaborators. Nearly every sample came with metadata listing a de-identified subject ID, COVID-19 status, age in years and sex. Where HLA class I and class II types were available, the types were taken from metadata supplied by the sample provider, not from assay-based typing. The material from the prospective study consisted of cDNA or gDNA derived from T cells, B-cell-depleted T cells, or PBMCs. The repertoires were made available in a free public database intended to serve as a resource for research on the immune response to SARS-CoV-2.

Broader findings and caveats from the paper: The amount of clinical and demographic metadata varied by source and participant and was provided uncurated.

The sample was PBMCs or T cells enriched from blood (not recorded which). The receptor was isolated from a human donor in a cohort exposed to, infected with or recovered from COVID-19 (not recorded which). The donor label of this sample is uncertain. The chain is made from TRBV30 and TRBJ2-7; 10 bases in the junction line up with TRBD1. The CDR3 has the sequence CAWGGQGYEQYF. The base sequence is TGTGCCTGGGGGGGACAGGGGTACGAGCAGTACTTC.